This T cell receptor (beta chain) was identified in a study of control samples from healthy donors and cancer patients. Clones were sequenced by immunoSEQ multiplex PCR, and TCRdb holds only the in-frame ones, with some missing. Of some 120,000 clones listed, about 90% are singletons. The receptor was derived from a man between 18 and 29 years old in good health. Sequencing input: blood.

CDR3 nucleotides: TGTGCCAGCAGTTACCCGGCCGGTCCAGGCTATGGCTACACCTTC. Translated, it gives CASSYPAGPGYGYTF. The genes are TRBV6-6 and TRBJ1-2, with D unclear. The ends were cut back, 2 bases at V and 4 bases at J, with 14 bases in the middle. Germline V CDR1 and CDR2: MNHNY, SVGAGI (reference sequence). The CDR3 length is 15 residues.